The sequence of this T cell receptor beta chain was determined in a study of cytomegalovirus exposure and HLA in healthy donors. This clone was observed a handful of times. As yet, its antigen is unknown. CDR1 and CDR2 (germline): MNHEY, SMNVEV (reference sequence). The V segment lost 6 bases and the J segment 2 bases; nucleotides outside the gene matches: 6. The CDR3 contains 14 residues. Broader study findings: TCR beta chains numbering under 200 were designated cytomegalovirus-associated. TRBV6-2, TRBV6-3 and some other V segments were unresolvable in 87-base-pair reads. Reportedly, TCR beta sequences accurately predicted HLA-A and HLA-B alleles in most subjects. A few CMV-associated chains proved CMV antigen-specific in vitro.

The study ran its PCR with 60 Vbeta and 13 Jbeta primers. Measured with immunoSEQ multiplex PCR; TCRdb has only the in-frame clones, and not every one. Of around 190,000 clones detected, 65% to 85% appear once; the ten largest clones hold around 2%. The receptor was derived from a man younger than 35 in good health and CMV-seronegative. The rearrangement joins TRBV27 to TRBJ2-7; 8 bases are shared with TRBD2. Sample: PBMCs. In DNA, the CDR3 is TGTGCCAGCAGCGTGACGGGAGGGCCCTACGAGCAGTACTTC. Its protein product is CASSVTGGPYEQYF.